Listed below are T cell receptor beta chains from one sample, sequenced in a study of control samples from healthy donors and cancer patients. Profiled with immunoSEQ multiplex PCR; TCRdb holds only in-frame clones, not every one. The repertoire holds about 98,000 clones, with 75% to 85% as singletons. Material: blood. The source of these receptors is a woman in her 30s in good health. Each CDR3 is given with its conserved first and last residue. The order of the fields is V gene, D gene, CDR3 length, CDR3 protein. The D gene is left open where the match is weak.

v_call: TRBV5-6
d_call: .
cdr3_length: 14
cdr3_aa: CASSPNRDNYGYTF

v_call: TRBV27
d_call: .
cdr3_length: 13
cdr3_aa: CASSQRAYYEQYF

v_call: TRBV5-5
d_call: .
cdr3_length: 12
cdr3_aa: CASSLERYGYTF

v_call: TRBV11-3
d_call: TRBD2
cdr3_length: 17
cdr3_aa: CASSLGAIAGGGHEQFF

v_call: TRBV2
d_call: TRBD2
cdr3_length: 15
cdr3_aa: CASSVSSGGTDTQYF

v_call: TRBV2
d_call: TRBD1
cdr3_length: 15
cdr3_aa: CASSPRDRNPYGYTF

v_call: TRBV6-2/TRBV6-3
d_call: .
cdr3_length: 16
cdr3_aa: CASSSFRASGANVLTF

v_call: TRBV13
d_call: .
cdr3_length: 12
cdr3_aa: CASSGEDNIQYF

v_call: TRBV7-9
d_call: TRBD1
cdr3_length: 16
cdr3_aa: CASSATGGTHQETQYF

v_call: TRBV5-1
d_call: TRBD1
cdr3_length: 14
cdr3_aa: CASSTGQGANEQFF

v_call: TRBV24-1
d_call: .
cdr3_length: 12
cdr3_aa: CATLNSNQPQHF

v_call: TRBV10-3
d_call: TRBD1
cdr3_length: 15
cdr3_aa: CAISDGQGATGELFF

v_call: TRBV5-6
d_call: TRBD2
cdr3_length: 15
cdr3_aa: CASAPGLFSTDTQYF

v_call: TRBV10-2
d_call: TRBD2
cdr3_length: 15
cdr3_aa: CASSEPAGTTDTQYF

v_call: TRBV4-3
d_call: TRBD1
cdr3_length: 15
cdr3_aa: CASSHSTGAGEKLFF

v_call: TRBV7-2
d_call: .
cdr3_length: 14
cdr3_aa: CASSLVHPSYEQYF

v_call: TRBV11-2
d_call: .
cdr3_length: 16
cdr3_aa: CASSLGAGGARYGYTF

v_call: TRBV11-2
d_call: .
cdr3_length: 15
cdr3_aa: CASSLLNLINTEAFF

v_call: TRBV6-1
d_call: TRBD1
cdr3_length: 15
cdr3_aa: CASSEATGGNQPQHF

v_call: TRBV30
d_call: .
cdr3_length: 13
cdr3_aa: CAWNRMGAREQYF

v_call: TRBV7-8
d_call: .
cdr3_length: 15
cdr3_aa: CASSLEGGAADTQYF

v_call: TRBV5-1
d_call: TRBD1
cdr3_length: 15
cdr3_aa: CASSATGANTGELFF

v_call: TRBV5-6
d_call: .
cdr3_length: 12
cdr3_aa: CASSLGVREQFF

v_call: TRBV30
d_call: .
cdr3_length: 16
cdr3_aa: CAWSTPWAGRFEKLFF

v_call: TRBV7-7
d_call: TRBD2
cdr3_length: 15
cdr3_aa: CASSLRLAGEETQYF

v_call: TRBV14
d_call: .
cdr3_length: 18
cdr3_aa: CASSQGAGTTTPYYGYTF

v_call: TRBV7-2
d_call: TRBD2
cdr3_length: 15
cdr3_aa: CASSTGGPLTDTQYF

v_call: TRBV5-4
d_call: .
cdr3_length: 14
cdr3_aa: CASSPNLDGSLEYF

v_call: TRBV2
d_call: .
cdr3_length: 15
cdr3_aa: CASSKGAGLTGELFF

v_call: TRBV19
d_call: TRBD2
cdr3_length: 14
cdr3_aa: CASSRPGGPYEQYF

v_call: TRBV10-1
d_call: .
cdr3_length: 15
cdr3_aa: CASSPSGVQQETQYF

v_call: TRBV3-1/TRBV3-2
d_call: TRBD2
cdr3_length: 17
cdr3_aa: CASSQEGRLAGYNEQFF

v_call: TRBV7-8
d_call: .
cdr3_length: 14
cdr3_aa: CASSLGGNNEKLFF

v_call: TRBV7-8
d_call: .
cdr3_length: 15
cdr3_aa: CASSPMRGANTEAFF

v_call: TRBV4-3
d_call: .
cdr3_length: 12
cdr3_aa: CASSEEGYGYTF

v_call: TRBV2
d_call: .
cdr3_length: 14
cdr3_aa: CASSEVPSRSPLHF

v_call: TRBV6-4
d_call: .
cdr3_length: 14
cdr3_aa: CASSGGSLNQPQHF

v_call: TRBV9
d_call: .
cdr3_length: 13
cdr3_aa: CASSVTWDTEAFF

v_call: TRBV7-2
d_call: TRBD2
cdr3_length: 14
cdr3_aa: CASFKRGGLHEQFF

v_call: TRBV18
d_call: .
cdr3_length: 13
cdr3_aa: CASSPSQFEKLFF